The sequence of this T cell receptor (beta chain) was determined in a study of blood T cell repertoires in COVID-19. Study-wide context: The study drew acute and convalescent COVID-19 samples from the United States, Italy and Spain.

Per the authors' pipeline: Amplification of reference gene primers was used by the study to estimate nucleated cell counts. Assay: immunoSEQ multiplex PCR; the TCRdb copy retains only in-frame clones and omits some. Clone size and the V and J calls come from that table; the DNA yielded D and trimming. This sample has 250,000 to 400,000 clones, with approximately 88% found just once. CDR3 length: 13 amino acids. Germline assignment: CDR1 LGHDT and CDR2 YNNKEL (reference sequence). Between the trimmed V and J ends, which lost 5 bases and 4 bases, there was a span of 11 bases. The gene calls are TRBV3-1 (or the pseudogene TRBV3-2) and TRBJ1-2; D is ambiguous. The sequencing sample was made of peripheral blood. The source of this sequence is a woman aged 25-40 years with COVID-19, enrolled during active disease. CDR3 in DNA: TGTGCCAGCAGCGGCTTAATTTCCTATGGCTACACCTTC. It codes for CASSGLISYGYTF.